This T cell receptor (beta chain) was documented in a study of blood T cell repertoires in COVID-19. As for the study in general: PBMCs, B-cell-depleted T cells, or T cells were the source of the cDNA or gDNA that made up the material.

Unmatched junction bases numbered 6, after V lost 5 bases and J lost 8 bases. The germline V gene has CDR1 SNHLY and CDR2 FYNNEI. This CDR3 has 15 amino acids. The repertoire was sequenced with immunoSEQ multiplex PCR; TCRdb's copy has only in-frame clones and lacks some. The table shows fewer than 200,000 clones, with roughly 80% occurring only once. The chain recombines TRBV2 with TRBJ2-3, with TRBD2 identical over 14 bases. Sequenced input: peripheral blood. The TCR originated in a man between 65 and 85 years old with active or convalescent COVID-19. This chain's CDR3 is CASSTGLAGGSTQYF. CDR3 nucleotides: TGTGCCAGCAGTACCGGACTAGCGGGGGGTAGTACGCAGTATTTT. Complete variable domain (other parts from reference TRBV2 and TRBJ2-3): EPEVTQTPSHQVTQMGQEVILRCVPISNHLYFYWYRQILGQKVEFLVSFYNNEISEKSEIFDDQFSVERPDGSNFTLKIRSTKLEDSAMYFCASSTGLAGGSTQYFGPGTRLTVL.